The 5 T cell receptor beta chains below were found in one sample sequenced in a study of OX40 agonist ivuxolimab in advanced cancers. The method was immunoSEQ multiplex PCR; TCRdb's version includes in-frame clones alone and lacks a portion of them. The sample lists around 100,000 clones; roughly nine tenths were seen once. The material sequenced was CD4+ or CD8+ T cells sorted from blood, taken in a trial of the OX40 agonist ivuxolimab. The receptors were sampled from an adult with an advanced solid tumor such as melanoma, head and neck, liver or kidney cancer.

This chain joins TRBV18 and TRBJ2-2; D gene uncertain. CDR3 length: 14 residues. CDR1 and CDR2 from the germline V gene are KGHSH and LQKENI. Trimming removed 5 bases from V and 0 bases from J, with 7 bases in between. CDR3 protein: CASSSLANTGELFF. The CDR3 DNA follows: TGTGCCAGCTCAAGTCTAGCGAACACCGGGGAGCTGTTTTTT.

V usage is TRBV7-3 and J usage is TRBJ2-2; tentative D call: TRBD2 (6 bases). Germline V gene sequence: CDR1 SGHTA, CDR2 FQGTGA. There are 14 residues in the CDR3. V gave up 5 bases and J gave up 4 bases, with 11 bases separating them. The CDR3 DNA sequence: TGTGCCAGCAGCCCCGGGACTGCCACCGGGGAGCTGTTTTTT. Protein product: CASSPGTATGELFF.

V and J are TRBV6-6 and TRBJ2-3; D not resolved. CDR1 and CDR2 (germline): MNHNY, SVGAGI (reference sequence). The V and J ends lost 4 bases and 6 bases respectively, with 11 bases between them. The CDR3 has 13 amino acids. CDR3 coding DNA: TGTGCCAGCAGTTTTCTCCCCCAGGATACGCAGTATTTT. It translates to CASSFLPQDTQYF.

This chain joins TRBV13 and TRBJ2-1; the match to TRBD1 covers 7 bases. The CDR3 is 15 residues long. CDR1 PRHDT and CDR2 FYEKMQ come from the germline V gene (reference sequence). J lost 0 bases, V lost 5 bases, and 4 bases had no gene match. CDR3 sequence reads: CASSPRTGSYNEQFF. Written as DNA, the CDR3 is TGTGCCAGCAGCCCGAGGACAGGCTCCTACAATGAGCAGTTCTTC.

This sequence joins TRBV4-1 and TRBJ2-7; D assignment may be TRBD1 or TRBD2 (5 bases each). The ends were cut back, 4 bases at V and 5 bases at J, with 12 bases in the middle. Per the germline V gene, CDR1 is MGHRA and CDR2 is YSYEKL. The CDR3 spans 13 residues. The CDR3 sequence: CASSLLRGDEQYF. The CDR3 bases are TGCGCCAGCAGCCTTCTGAGAGGGGACGAGCAGTACTTC.